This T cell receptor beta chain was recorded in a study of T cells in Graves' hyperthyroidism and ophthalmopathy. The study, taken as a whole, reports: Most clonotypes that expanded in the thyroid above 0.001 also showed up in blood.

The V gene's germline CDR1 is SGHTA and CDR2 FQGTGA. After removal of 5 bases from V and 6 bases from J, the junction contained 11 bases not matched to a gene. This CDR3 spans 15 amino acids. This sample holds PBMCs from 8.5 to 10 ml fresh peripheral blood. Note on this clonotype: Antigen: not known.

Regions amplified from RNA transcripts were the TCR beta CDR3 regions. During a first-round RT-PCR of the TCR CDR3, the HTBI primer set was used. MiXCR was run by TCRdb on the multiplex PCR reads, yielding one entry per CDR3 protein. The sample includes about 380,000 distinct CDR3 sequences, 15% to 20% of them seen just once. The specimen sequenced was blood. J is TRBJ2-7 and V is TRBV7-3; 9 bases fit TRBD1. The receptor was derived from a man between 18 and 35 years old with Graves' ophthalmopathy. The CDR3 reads CASSPHRGQGFEQYF. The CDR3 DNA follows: TGTGCCAGCAGCCCCCACCGAGGACAGGGGTTCGAGCAGTACTTC. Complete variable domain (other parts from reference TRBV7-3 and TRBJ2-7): GAGVSQTPSNKVTEKGKYVELRCDPISGHTALYWYRQSLGQGPEFLIYFQGTGAADDSGLPNDRFFAVRPEGSVSTLKIQRTERGDSAVYLCASSPHRGQGFEQYFGPGTRLTVT.